This T cell receptor (beta chain) was sequenced for a study of blood T cell repertoires in COVID-19. This clone was seen only once. Authors' data handling: Reference gene primer amplification in the assay estimated nucleated cell counts. Generated by immunoSEQ multiplex PCR, the TCRdb table keeps only in-frame clones and is missing some. That table supplies the V and J calls and clone size; D and trimming were determined from the DNA. The sample holds more than 120,000 clones, around 90% seen once. The source material was peripheral blood. This TCR derives from a woman in her fifties or sixties with acute or convalescent COVID-19.

This CDR3 is CASGLRDRGSGELFF. The CDR3 nucleotides are TGTGCTAGTGGTTTGCGTGACCGGGGATCCGGGGAGCTGTTTTTT. The genes are TRBV12-5 and TRBJ2-2; D may be TRBD2 (5 bases). The germline V gene has CDR1 LGHNT and CDR2 FRNRAP. V lost 2 bases and J lost 6, with 13 bases in between. This CDR3 comprises 15 residues.